The T cell receptor beta chain described here comes from a study of CDR3 diversity in severe acne. In TCRdb, the PCR reads were re-called with MiXCR into one record per CDR3 protein. Of approximately 80,000 distinct CDR3 sequences listed, 51% are singletons. On this clonotype: At one end the junction does not follow the germline gene, possibly because of a read error.

The CDR3 spans 14 residues. In germline, CDR1 is SSHAT, CDR2 FNYEAQ (reference sequence). This chain links TRBV7-7 with TRBJ2-5; D call uncertain. The sample was blood. This clonotype was sampled from a male donor in good health, without acne. The CDR3 DNA follows: TGTGCTAGCAGCCATGGAGCCTCGTGGGAGACCCAGTACTTC. It specifies CASSHGASWETQYF.